The clone carrying this TCR beta chain showed up just once. Researchers ran the PCR with 60 Vbeta and 13 Jbeta primers. The method was immunoSEQ multiplex PCR; TCRdb's version includes in-frame clones alone and lacks a portion of them. The data show more than 70,000 clones, with around 70% seen just once and nearly 10% held by the top ten. This record belongs to a study of cytomegalovirus exposure and HLA in healthy donors. The germline CDR1 and CDR2 sequences are LNHDA and SQIVND (reference sequence). This CDR3 has 17 residues. Trimming stripped 5 bases from V and 0 bases from J, with 17 bases between.

The receptor was derived from a woman aged 50 to 60 in good health and CMV-seropositive. Sequenced sample: PBMCs. The chain links TRBV19 to TRBJ1-3; no clear D gene. CDR3 protein: CASSLSSRGLSGNTIYF. CDR3 bases: TGTGCCAGTAGTTTGTCGAGCCGCGGTCTCTCTGGAAACACCATATATTTT.